Below, one T cell receptor (beta chain) is given with its context. No antigen is known for it. This sample was taken from a study of post-analysis software for immune sequencing data. Study-level results: F measure clustering grouped samples strongly by preparation batch. Elevated frequency relative to controls characterized four or five TRBV segments in patients, TRBV5-6, TRBV5-1 and TRBV20-1 among them.

V was pared by 4 bases and J by 7 bases, with 13 bases of the junction left unmatched. This CDR3 has 17 residues. Germline assignment: CDR1 SGHRS and CDR2 YFSETQ. cDNA libraries of TCR beta carried unique molecular identifiers. One entry per CDR3 protein, called by TCRdb with MiXCR from the PCR reads. The data hold around 440,000 distinct CDR3 sequences, with roughly 46% observed a single time. Specimen: blood. The chain is built from TRBV5-1 and TRBJ2-1, with 11 positions matching TRBD1. The source is a girl under 18 with multiple sclerosis. CDR3 nucleotide sequence: TGCGCCAGCAGCATCGGACAGGGGGCTTCAGGGTTAAATGAGCAGTTCTTC. Its translation: CASSIGQGASGLNEQFF.